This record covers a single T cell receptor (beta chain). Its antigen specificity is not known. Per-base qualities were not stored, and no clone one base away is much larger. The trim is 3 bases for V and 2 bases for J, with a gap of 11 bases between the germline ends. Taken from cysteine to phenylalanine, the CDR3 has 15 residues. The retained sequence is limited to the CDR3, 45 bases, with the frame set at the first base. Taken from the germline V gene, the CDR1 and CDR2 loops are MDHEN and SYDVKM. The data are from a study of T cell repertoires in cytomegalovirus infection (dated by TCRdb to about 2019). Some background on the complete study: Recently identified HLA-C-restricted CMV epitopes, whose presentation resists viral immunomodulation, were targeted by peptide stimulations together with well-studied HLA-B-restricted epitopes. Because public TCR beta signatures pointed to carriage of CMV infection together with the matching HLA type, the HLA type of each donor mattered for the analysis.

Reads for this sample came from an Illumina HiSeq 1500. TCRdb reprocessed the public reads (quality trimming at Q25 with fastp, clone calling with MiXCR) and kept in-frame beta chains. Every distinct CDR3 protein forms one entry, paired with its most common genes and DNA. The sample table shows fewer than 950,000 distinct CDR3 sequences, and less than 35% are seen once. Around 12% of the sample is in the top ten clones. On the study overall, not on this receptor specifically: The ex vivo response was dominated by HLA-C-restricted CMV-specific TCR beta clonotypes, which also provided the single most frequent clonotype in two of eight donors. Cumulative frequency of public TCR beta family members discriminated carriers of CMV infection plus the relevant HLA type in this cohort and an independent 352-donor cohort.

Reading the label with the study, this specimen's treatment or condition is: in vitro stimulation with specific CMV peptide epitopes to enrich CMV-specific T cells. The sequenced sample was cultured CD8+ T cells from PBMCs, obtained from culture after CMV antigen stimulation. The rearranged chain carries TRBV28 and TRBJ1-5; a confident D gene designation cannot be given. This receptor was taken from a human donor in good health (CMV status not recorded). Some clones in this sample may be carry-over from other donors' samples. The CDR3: CASSLYGLGNQPQHF. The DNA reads TGTGCCAGCAGTTTGTATGGACTCGGCAATCAGCCCCAGCATTTT.